The sequence of this T cell receptor beta chain was determined in a study of blood T cell repertoires in COVID-19. Across the study: From the United States, Italy and Spain came samples of acute and convalescent COVID-19.

Here immunoSEQ multiplex PCR was the method, and the copy in TCRdb shows in-frame clones only, minus some. The data hold approximately 140,000 clones, with about four fifths observed a single time. Germline V gene sequence: CDR1 SEHNR, CDR2 FQNEAQ (reference sequence). The CDR3 has 17 residues. Trimming removed 4 bases from V and 2 bases from J; junction bases left unmatched: 6. Sequencing was done on a sample of peripheral blood. This receptor was obtained from a man in his forties with active or convalescent COVID-19. The gene calls are TRBV7-9 and TRBJ2-6; 9 nucleotides line up with TRBD2. The CDR3: CASSSPGLAAGANVLTF. The CDR3 bases are TGTGCCAGCAGCTCTCCGGGACTAGCTGCTGGGGCCAACGTCCTGACTTTC.